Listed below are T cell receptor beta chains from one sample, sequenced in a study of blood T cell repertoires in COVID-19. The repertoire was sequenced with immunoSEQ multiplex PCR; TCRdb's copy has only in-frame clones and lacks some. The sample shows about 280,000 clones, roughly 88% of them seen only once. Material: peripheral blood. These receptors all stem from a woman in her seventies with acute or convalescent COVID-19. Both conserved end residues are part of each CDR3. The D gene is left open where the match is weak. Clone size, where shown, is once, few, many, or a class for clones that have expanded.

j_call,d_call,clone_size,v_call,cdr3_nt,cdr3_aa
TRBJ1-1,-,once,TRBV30,TGTGCCTGGACCGACACGCCGAACACTGAAGCTTTCTTT,CAWTDTPNTEAFF
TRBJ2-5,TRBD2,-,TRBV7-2,TGTGCCAGCAGCTTAGGGGCTAGCGGGGGGCCAGAGACCCAGTACTTC,CASSLGASGGPETQYF
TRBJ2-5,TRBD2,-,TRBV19,TGTGCCAGTAGTATGATGGGTCGGGCGGGGGGCCAAGAGACCCAGTACTTC,CASSMMGRAGGQETQYF
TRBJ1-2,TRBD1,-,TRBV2,TGTGCCAGCAGAACCGGGACAGGGAATGGCTACACCTTC,CASRTGTGNGYTF
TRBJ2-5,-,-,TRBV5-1,TGCGCCAGCAGCAAGGGTTCGGGGGACCAAGAGACCCAGTACTTC,CASSKGSGDQETQYF
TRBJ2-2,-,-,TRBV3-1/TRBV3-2,TGTGCCAGCTGTCTACAGGGGGGGTCCACCGGGGAGCTGTTTTTT,CASCLQGGSTGELFF
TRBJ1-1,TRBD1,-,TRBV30,TGTGCCTGGAGCCCAGGGGGCGTCACTGAAGCTTTCTTT,CAWSPGGVTEAFF
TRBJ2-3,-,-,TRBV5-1,TGCGCCAGCAGCTTGGGGGCGTTAATCACAGATACGCAGTATTTT,CASSLGALITDTQYF
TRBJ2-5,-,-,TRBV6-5,TGTGCCAGCCTCCGACTAGAACGAGAGACCCAGTACTTC,CASLRLERETQYF
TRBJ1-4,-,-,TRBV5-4,TGTGCCAGCAGCTTAGGAGTCCTGAACAATAATGAAAAACTGTTTTTT,CASSLGVLNNNEKLFF
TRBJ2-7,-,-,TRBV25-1,TGTGCCAGCAGTGAAGCGGGGGCCCACGAGCAGTACTTC,CASSEAGAHEQYF